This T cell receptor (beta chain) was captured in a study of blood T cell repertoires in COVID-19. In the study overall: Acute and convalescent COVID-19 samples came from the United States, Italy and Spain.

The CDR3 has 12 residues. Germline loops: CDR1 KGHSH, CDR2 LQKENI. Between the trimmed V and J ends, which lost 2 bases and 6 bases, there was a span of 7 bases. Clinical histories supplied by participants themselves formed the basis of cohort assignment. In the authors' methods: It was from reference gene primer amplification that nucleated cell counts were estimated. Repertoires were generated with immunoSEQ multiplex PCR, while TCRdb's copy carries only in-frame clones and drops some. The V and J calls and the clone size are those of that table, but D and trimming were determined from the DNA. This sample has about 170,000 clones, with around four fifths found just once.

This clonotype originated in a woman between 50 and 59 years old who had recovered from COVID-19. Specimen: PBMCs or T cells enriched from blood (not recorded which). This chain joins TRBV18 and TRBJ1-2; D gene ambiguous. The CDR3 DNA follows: TGTGCCAGCTCACCAGATTCGGATGGCTACACCTTC. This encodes CASSPDSDGYTF.